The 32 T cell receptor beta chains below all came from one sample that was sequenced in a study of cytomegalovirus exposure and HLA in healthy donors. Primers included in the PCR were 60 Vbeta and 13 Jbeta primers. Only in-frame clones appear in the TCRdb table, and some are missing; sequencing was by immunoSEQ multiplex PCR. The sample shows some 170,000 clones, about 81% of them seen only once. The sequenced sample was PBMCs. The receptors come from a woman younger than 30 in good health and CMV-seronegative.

CDR3 sequence (DNA): TGTGCCTGGAGTGTAGGTACGGGGGGCCGGTACGAGCAGTACTTC. It is translated as CAWSVGTGGRYEQYF. This rearrangement joins TRBV30 to TRBJ2-7; perhaps TRBD2 as D (7 bases). V was clipped by 0 bases and J by 4 bases, with 16 bases between them. This CDR3 contains 15 residues. Germline CDR1 GTSNPN, CDR2 SVGIG (reference sequence).

CDR3 residues: CASTQRWAVGYGYTF. CDR3 DNA sequence: TGTGCCAGTACCCAACGATGGGCTGTGGGCTATGGCTACACCTTC. The V gene is TRBV19, the J gene TRBJ1-2, with D unresolved. There are 15 residues in the CDR3. Germline V gene lookup returns CDR1 LNHDA and CDR2 SQIVND (reference sequence). V lost 7 bases to trimming and J lost 4 bases, with 19 bases between them.

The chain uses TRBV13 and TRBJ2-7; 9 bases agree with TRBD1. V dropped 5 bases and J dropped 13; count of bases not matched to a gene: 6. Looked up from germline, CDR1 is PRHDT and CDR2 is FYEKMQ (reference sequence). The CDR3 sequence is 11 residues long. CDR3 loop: CASSLGQGRYF. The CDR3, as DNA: TGTGCCAGCAGCCTGGGACAGGGAAGATACTTC.

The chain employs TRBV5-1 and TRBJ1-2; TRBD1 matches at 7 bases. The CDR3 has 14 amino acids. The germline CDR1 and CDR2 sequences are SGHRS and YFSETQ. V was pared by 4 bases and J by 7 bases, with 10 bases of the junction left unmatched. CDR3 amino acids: CASSRGQEGLGYTF. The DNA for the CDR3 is TGCGCCAGCAGCCGAGGACAGGAGGGCCTTGGCTACACCTTC.

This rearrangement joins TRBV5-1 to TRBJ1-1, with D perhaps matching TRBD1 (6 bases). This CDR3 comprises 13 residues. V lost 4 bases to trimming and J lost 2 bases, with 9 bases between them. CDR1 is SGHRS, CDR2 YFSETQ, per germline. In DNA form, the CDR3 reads TGCGCCAGCAGCACGACAGGAAACACTGAAGCTTTCTTT. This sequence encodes CASSTTGNTEAFF. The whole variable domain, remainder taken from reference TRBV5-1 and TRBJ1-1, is KAGVTQTPRYLIKTRGQQVTLSCSPISGHRSVSWYQQTPGQGLQFLFEYFSETQRNKGNFPGRFSGRQFSNSRSEMNVSTLELGDSALYLCASSTTGNTEAFFGQGTRLTVV.

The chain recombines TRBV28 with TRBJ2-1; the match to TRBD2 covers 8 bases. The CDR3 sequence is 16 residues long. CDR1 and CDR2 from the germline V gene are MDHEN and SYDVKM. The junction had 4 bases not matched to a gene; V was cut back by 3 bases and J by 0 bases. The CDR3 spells CASSFSGMGSYNEQFF. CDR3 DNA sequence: TGTGCCAGCAGTTTTAGCGGGATGGGCTCCTACAATGAGCAGTTCTTC.

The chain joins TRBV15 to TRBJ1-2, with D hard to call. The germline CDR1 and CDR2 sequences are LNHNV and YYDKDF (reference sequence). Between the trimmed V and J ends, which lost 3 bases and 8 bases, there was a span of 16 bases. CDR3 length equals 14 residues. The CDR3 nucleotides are TGTGCCACCAGCAGGGGAGAGGACGGCCACGGCTACACCTTC. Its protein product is CATSRGEDGHGYTF.

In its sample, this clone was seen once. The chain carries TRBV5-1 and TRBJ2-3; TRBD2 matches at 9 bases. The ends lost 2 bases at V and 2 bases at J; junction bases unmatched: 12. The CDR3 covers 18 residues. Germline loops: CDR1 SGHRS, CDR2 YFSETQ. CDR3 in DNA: TGCGCCAGCAGCTTATATAGCGGGGGCCCTAAAACCACAGATACGCAGTATTTT. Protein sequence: CASSLYSGGPKTTDTQYF.

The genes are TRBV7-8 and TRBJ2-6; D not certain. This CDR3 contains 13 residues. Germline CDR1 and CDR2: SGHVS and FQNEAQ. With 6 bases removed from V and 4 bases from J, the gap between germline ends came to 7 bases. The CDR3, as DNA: TGTGCCAGCAGGGGCTCCGGGGCCAACGTCCTGACTTTC. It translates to CASRGSGANVLTF. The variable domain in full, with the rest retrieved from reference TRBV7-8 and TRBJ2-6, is GAGVSQSPRYKVAKRGQDVALRCDPISGHVSLFWYQQALGQGPEFLTYFQNEAQLDKSGLPSDRFFAERPEGSVSTLKIQRTQQEDSAVYLCASRGSGANVLTFGAGSRLTVL.

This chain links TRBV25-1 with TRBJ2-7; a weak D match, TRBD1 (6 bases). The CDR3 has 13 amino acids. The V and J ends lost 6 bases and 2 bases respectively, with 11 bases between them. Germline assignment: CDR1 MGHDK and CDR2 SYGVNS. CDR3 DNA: TGTGCCAGCAGCGGGGACACCACCTACGAGCAGTACTTC. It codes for CASSGDTTYEQYF.

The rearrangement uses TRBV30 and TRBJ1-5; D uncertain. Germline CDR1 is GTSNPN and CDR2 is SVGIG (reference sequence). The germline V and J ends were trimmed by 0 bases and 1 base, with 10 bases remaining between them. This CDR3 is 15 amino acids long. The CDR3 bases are TGTGCCTGGAGTGTAGGAGTTGGGAGCAATCAGCCCCAGCATTTT. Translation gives CAWSVGVGSNQPQHF.

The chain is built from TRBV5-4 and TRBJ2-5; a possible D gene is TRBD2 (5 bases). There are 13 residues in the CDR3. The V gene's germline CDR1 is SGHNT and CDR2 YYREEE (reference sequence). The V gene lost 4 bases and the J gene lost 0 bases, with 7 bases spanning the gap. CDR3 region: CASSETNQETQYF. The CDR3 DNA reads TGTGCCAGCAGCGAGACTAACCAAGAGACCCAGTACTTC.

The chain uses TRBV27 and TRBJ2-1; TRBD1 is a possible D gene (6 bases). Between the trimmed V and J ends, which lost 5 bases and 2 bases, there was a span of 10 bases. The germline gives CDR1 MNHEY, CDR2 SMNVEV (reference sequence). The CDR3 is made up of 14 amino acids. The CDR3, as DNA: TGTGCCAGCAGTCCACAGGGTACCTACAATGAGCAGTTCTTC. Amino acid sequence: CASSPQGTYNEQFF.

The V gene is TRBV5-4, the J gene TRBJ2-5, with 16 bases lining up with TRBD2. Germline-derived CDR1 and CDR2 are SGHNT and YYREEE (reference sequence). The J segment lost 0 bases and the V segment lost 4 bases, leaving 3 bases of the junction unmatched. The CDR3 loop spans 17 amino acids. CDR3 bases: TGTGCCAGCAGCCCGGGACTAGCGGGGGGGAACCAAGAGACCCAGTACTTC. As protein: CASSPGLAGGNQETQYF.

CDR3: CASSQTGTGPQTNEKLFF. Written as DNA, the CDR3 is TGTGCCAGCAGCCAAACCGGGACAGGCCCCCAAACTAATGAAAAACTGTTTTTT. The chain uses TRBV5-6 and TRBJ1-4; 8 positions match TRBD1. The CDR3 totals 18 residues. Per germline, CDR1 SGHDT and CDR2 YYEEEE. J gave up 1 base and V 4 bases, and 12 bases lay outside the gene matches.

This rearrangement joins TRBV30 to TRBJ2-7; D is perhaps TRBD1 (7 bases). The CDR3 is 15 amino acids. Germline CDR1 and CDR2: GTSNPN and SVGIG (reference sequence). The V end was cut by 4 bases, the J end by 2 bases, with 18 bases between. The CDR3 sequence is CAWNPLGGQPYEQYF. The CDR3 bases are TGTGCCTGGAATCCTCTCGGGGGACAGCCCTACGAGCAGTACTTC.

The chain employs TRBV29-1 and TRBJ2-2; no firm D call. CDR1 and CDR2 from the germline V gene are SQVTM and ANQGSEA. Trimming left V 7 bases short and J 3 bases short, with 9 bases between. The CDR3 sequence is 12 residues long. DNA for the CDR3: TGCAGCGGCCACCGGGACACCGGGGAGCTGTTTTTT. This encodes CSGHRDTGELFF.

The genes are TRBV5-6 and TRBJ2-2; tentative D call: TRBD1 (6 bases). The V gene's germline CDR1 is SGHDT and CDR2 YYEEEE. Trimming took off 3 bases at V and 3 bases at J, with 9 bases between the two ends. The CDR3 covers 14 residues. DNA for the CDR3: TGTGCCAGCAGCTGGGGACACTACACCGGGGAGCTGTTTTTT. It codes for CASSWGHYTGELFF.

CDR3 sequence reads: CAWSVYRNEKLFF. The CDR3 DNA reads TGTGCCTGGAGTGTATACCGGAATGAAAAACTGTTTTTT. The chain uses TRBV30 and TRBJ1-4, with D uncertain. Germline V gives CDR1 GTSNPN, CDR2 SVGIG (reference sequence). The CDR3 covers 13 residues. V shed 0 bases and J shed 5 bases, with 7 bases lying between them.

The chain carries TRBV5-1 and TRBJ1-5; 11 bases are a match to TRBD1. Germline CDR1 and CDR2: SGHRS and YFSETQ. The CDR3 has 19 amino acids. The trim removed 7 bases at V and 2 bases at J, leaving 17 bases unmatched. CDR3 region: CASLFWPGQGGRGNQPQHF. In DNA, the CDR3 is TGCGCCAGCCTATTTTGGCCGGGACAGGGGGGAAGGGGCAATCAGCCCCAGCATTTT.

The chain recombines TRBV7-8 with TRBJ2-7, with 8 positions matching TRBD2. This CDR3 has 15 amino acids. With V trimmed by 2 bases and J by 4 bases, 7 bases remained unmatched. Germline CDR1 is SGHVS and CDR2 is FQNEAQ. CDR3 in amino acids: CASSLWPSGSYEQYF. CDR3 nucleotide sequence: TGTGCCAGCAGCTTATGGCCGAGCGGGAGTTACGAGCAGTACTTC.

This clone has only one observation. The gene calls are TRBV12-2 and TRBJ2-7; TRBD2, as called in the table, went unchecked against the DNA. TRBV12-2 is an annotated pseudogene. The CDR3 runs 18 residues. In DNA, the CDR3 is TGTGCAAGCCCCGGCGGGGAGCGGGGGCCCCCTCCATTCTACGAGCAGTACTTC. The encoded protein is CASPGGERGPPPFYEQYF.

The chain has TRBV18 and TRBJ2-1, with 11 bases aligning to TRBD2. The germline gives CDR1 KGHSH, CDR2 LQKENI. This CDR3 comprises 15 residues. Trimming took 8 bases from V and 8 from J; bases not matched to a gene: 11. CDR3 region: CASTITSGRVHEQFF. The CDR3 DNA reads TGTGCCAGCACGATTACTAGCGGGAGAGTTCATGAGCAGTTCTTC. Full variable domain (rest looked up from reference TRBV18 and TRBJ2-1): NAGVMQNPRHLVRRRGQEARLRCSPMKGHSHVYWYRQLPEEGLKFMVYLQKENIIDESGMPKERFSAEFPKEGPSILRIQQVVRGDSAAYFCASTITSGRVHEQFFGPGTRLTVL.

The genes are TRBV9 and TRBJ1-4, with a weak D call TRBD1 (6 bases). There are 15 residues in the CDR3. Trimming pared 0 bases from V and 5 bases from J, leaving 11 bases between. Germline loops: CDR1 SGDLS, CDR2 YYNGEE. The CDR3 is CASSVEGTKNEKLFF. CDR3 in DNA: TGTGCCAGCAGCGTAGAAGGGACAAAGAATGAAAAACTGTTTTTT.

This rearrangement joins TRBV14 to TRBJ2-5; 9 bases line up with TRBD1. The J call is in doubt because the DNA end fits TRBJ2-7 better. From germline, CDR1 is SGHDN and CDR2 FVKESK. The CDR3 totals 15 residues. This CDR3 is CASSQVTGGINEQYF. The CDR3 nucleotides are TGTGCCAGCAGCCAAGTAACAGGGGGCATCAACGAGCAGTACTTC.

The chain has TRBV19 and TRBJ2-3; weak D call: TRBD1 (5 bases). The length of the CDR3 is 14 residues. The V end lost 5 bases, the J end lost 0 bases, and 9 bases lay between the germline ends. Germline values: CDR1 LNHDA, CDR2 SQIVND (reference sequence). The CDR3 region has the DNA TGTGCCAGTAGTGCACAGGTTAGCACAGATACGCAGTATTTT. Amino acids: CASSAQVSTDTQYF.

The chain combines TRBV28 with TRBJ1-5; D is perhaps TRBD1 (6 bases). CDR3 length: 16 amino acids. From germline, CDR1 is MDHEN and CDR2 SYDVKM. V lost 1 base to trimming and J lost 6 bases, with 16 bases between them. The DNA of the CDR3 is TGTGCCAGCAGTTTATTGGTAGGGGGGGGAGGTCAGCCCCAGCATTTT. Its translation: CASSLLVGGGGQPQHF.

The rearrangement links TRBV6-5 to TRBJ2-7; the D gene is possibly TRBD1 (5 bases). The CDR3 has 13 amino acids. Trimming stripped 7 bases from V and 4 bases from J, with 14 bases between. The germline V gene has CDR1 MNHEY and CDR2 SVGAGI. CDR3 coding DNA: TGTGCCAGCACCACAGGTTTCTCGTACGAGCAGTACTTC. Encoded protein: CASTTGFSYEQYF.

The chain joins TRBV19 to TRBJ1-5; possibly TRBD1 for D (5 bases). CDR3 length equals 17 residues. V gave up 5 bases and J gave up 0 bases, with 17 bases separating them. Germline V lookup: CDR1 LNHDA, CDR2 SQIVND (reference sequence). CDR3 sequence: CASSRVQGFYSNQPQHF. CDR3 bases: TGTGCCAGTAGTCGAGTCCAGGGATTTTATAGCAATCAGCCCCAGCATTTT.

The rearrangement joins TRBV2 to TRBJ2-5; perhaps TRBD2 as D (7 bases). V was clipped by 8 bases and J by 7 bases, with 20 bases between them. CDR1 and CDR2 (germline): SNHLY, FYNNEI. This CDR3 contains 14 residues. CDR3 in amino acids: CASGQQGWEGTQYF. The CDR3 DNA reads TGTGCCAGCGGACAACAGGGATGGGAGGGGACCCAGTACTTC.

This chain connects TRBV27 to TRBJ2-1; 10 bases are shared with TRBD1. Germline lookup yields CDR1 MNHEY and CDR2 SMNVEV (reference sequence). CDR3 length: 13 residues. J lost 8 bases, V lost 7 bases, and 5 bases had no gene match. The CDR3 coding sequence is TGTGCCAGCAAGCGGACAGGGGGGGATGAGCAGTTCTTC. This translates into CASKRTGGDEQFF.

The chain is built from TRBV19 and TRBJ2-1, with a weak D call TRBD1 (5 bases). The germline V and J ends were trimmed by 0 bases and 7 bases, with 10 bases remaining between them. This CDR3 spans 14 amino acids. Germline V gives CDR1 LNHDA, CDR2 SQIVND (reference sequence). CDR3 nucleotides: TGTGCCAGTAGTATAGATCAGGGCAGGAATGAGCAGTTCTTC. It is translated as CASSIDQGRNEQFF.